One T cell receptor beta chain is described in this entry. This clonotype was seen at least ten times. It has no known antigen specificity. No qualities accompany the bases; no much larger clone lies one base away. TCR repertoires of sorted CD4+ and CD8+ blood T cells from severe aplastic anemia patients and healthy subjects were deep-sequenced in the study. Ficoll-Paque density gradient centrifugation was used to isolate peripheral blood mononuclear cells. Before DNA extraction, CD4+ and CD8+ T cells were sorted with FACS or magnetic beads. This record comes from a study of CD8+CD57+ T cells in acquired aplastic anemia (dated 2018 in TCRdb). Context from the whole study: On average, sorted CD4+ and CD8+ cells yielded approximately 3 ug of extracted DNA, with a range of about 0.19 to 30 ug. Mean read counts for healthy donor samples were approximately 10 million for CD4+ cells and 11 million to 14 million for CD8+ cells. The research as a whole found: No significant difference in CD8+ Simpson's diversity was found between patients and healthy controls (P=0.060). Some 30 CD8+ CDR3 sequences were shared between patients and controls but appeared highly expressed in patients and within their immunodominant clones.

Genomic DNA served as template for TCR beta VDJ combination and CDR3 sequence profiling. An Illumina HiSeq 2000 was the platform used for TCR repertoire sequencing. The study's own analysis went as follows. Repertoire assessment relied on Simpson's diversity index, CDR3 size and DJ length profiles, and TRBV/TRBJ rearrangement plots. Whichever DNA sequence was most abundant in the deep sequencing data was defined as the immunodominant clone. CDR3 amino acid sequences were screened for sharing across subjects and were compared with published repertoires and the VDJdb database. TCRdb reprocessing: public reads trimmed at Q25 with fastp, clones called with MiXCR, in-frame beta chains kept. Rows with one shared CDR3 protein collapse into an entry with the most common genes and DNA. The V and J calls were determined by TCRdb, not by the authors. The sample records 200,000 to 250,000 distinct CDR3 sequences, roughly 33% of which are singletons. The ten largest make up roughly 1.1% of the sample.

Between the V and J ends, shortened by 6 bases and 6 bases respectively, the junction contains 8 bases. The CDR3 sequence holds 11 residues, the cysteine and phenylalanine included. CDR3 DNA is the only sequence kept; it has 33 bases, read in frame from the first base. From the germline V gene, CDR1 is SNHLY and CDR2 is FYNNEI. The chain couples TRBV2 to TRBJ1-2; no D gene can be assigned with confidence. Specimen: sorted CD4+, CD8+, or CD8+CD57+ T cells (not recorded which) from PBMCs. The TCR was taken from a human donor in good health, serving as a control. This receptor has the CDR3 CASSLQNGYTF. At the DNA level, the sequence is TGTGCCAGCAGCCTACAAAATGGCTACACCTTC.